The rows below give T cell receptor beta chains drawn from one sample of a study of Graves' ophthalmopathy and Graves' hyperthyroidism. From the multiplex PCR reads, TCRdb called clonotypes with MiXCR, one entry per CDR3 protein. Of 400,000 to 500,000 distinct CDR3 sequences listed, under 25% are singletons. The sample was peripheral blood. All receptors derive from a woman aged 18-35 years with stable Graves' hyperthyroidism. Both conserved end residues are part of each CDR3. A D gene is named only where the DNA matches it firmly. Size is stated for part of the rows, as once, few or many counts, or as a class when the clone is expanded.

D gene,V gene,clone size,J gene,CDR3 protein,CDR3 DNA
NA,TRBV20-1,few,TRBJ2-2,CSARQLALSTGELFF,TGCAGTGCTAGGCAGCTAGCCCTTAGCACCGGGGAGCTGTTTTTT
TRBD2,TRBV28,few,TRBJ2-4,CASISRGGLAKNIKYF,TGTGCCAGCATCTCTCGGGGGGGACTAGCCAAAAACATTAAGTACTTC
NA,TRBV28,NA,TRBJ1-1,CASSLWQGLNTEAFF,TGTGCCAGCAGTTTATGGCAGGGGTTGAACACTGAAGCTTTCTTT
TRBD1,TRBV5-1,many,TRBJ1-1,CASRNTGTGGAFF,TGCGCCAGCAGAAACACCGGGACAGGGGGAGCTTTCTTT
NA,TRBV6-1,many,TRBJ1-6,CASSFGGPLHF,TGTGCCAGCAGTTTCGGGGGGCCCCTCCACTTT
TRBD1,TRBV6-1,few,TRBJ2-7,CASRTPWTGEYEQYF,TGTGCCAGCAGGACCCCTTGGACAGGGGAGTACGAGCAGTACTTC
NA,TRBV11-2,few,TRBJ2-5,CASSLGPGTQYF,TGTGCCAGCAGCTTAGGCCCGGGGACCCAGTACTTC
TRBD2,TRBV7-2,many,TRBJ2-7,CASSLATSGIHEQYF,TGTGCCAGCAGCTTAGCGACTAGCGGGATTCACGAGCAGTACTTC
NA,TRBV6-1,many,TRBJ2-6,CASSEPVISGANVLTF,TGTGCCAGCAGTGAGCCCGTTATCTCTGGGGCCAACGTCCTGACTTTC
NA,TRBV5-1,NA,TRBJ2-7,CASSIGDSHNYEQYF,TGCGCCAGCAGCATAGGGGATAGTCATAATTACGAGCAGTACTTC
NA,TRBV5-1,many,TRBJ2-2,CASKSRGGPGELFF,TGCGCCAGCAAAAGTAGGGGAGGTCCCGGGGAGCTGTTTTTT
NA,TRBV18,NA,TRBJ1-1,CASSMDSNTEAFF,TGTGCCAGCTCAATGGACTCGAACACTGAAGCTTTCTTT
NA,TRBV11-2,many,TRBJ1-3,CASSLVGTDAGNTIYF,TGTGCCAGCAGCTTAGTAGGGACGGATGCTGGAAACACCATATATTTT
TRBD1,TRBV30,NA,TRBJ2-7,CAWSRAGTGAILSVSYEQYF,TGTGCCTGGAGCCGCGCCGGGACAGGGGCTATTCTGTCGGTGTCCTACGAGCAGTACTTC
NA,TRBV6-1,NA,TRBJ2-5,CASSDSGLGEETQYF,TGTGCCAGCAGTGATTCCGGACTGGGGGAAGAGACCCAGTACTTC
NA,TRBV2,many,TRBJ1-1,CASSFAVRTEAFF,TGTGCCAGCAGTTTTGCGGTGCGGACTGAAGCTTTCTTT
TRBD1,TRBV20-1,NA,TRBJ2-5,CSQTGTGQETQYF,TGCAGTCAAACCGGGACAGGTCAAGAGACCCAGTACTTC
NA,TRBV7-8,many,TRBJ2-2,CASSAETGELFF,TGTGCCAGCAGCGCGGAAACCGGGGAGCTGTTTTTT
TRBD1,TRBV18,NA,TRBJ2-5,CASSPLQDRGQETQYF,TGTGCCAGCTCACCACTACAGGACAGGGGACAAGAGACCCAGTACTTC
TRBD1,TRBV5-1,NA,TRBJ1-1,CASSLVGTGRFTEAFF,TGCGCCAGCAGCTTGGTGGGGACAGGGAGGTTTACTGAAGCTTTCTTT
NA,TRBV30,many,TRBJ1-5,CAWSVGVYQPQHF,TGTGCCTGGAGTGTCGGGGTGTACCAGCCCCAGCATTTT
TRBD1,TRBV20-1,NA,TRBJ2-7,CSAREGGDRGAYEQYF,TGCAGTGCTAGAGAGGGAGGGGACAGGGGAGCCTACGAGCAGTACTTC
TRBD2,TRBV28,many,TRBJ2-7,CASSLRRGRGGEQYF,TGTGCCAGCAGTTTACGTCGCGGGAGGGGGGGAGAGCAGTACTTC
NA,TRBV20-1,many,TRBJ2-5,CSASSAGQETQYF,TGCAGTGCTAGTAGCGCCGGCCAAGAGACCCAGTACTTC
NA,TRBV4-1,many,TRBJ2-7,CASSQVASYEQYF,TGCGCCAGCAGCCAAGTTGCCTCCTACGAGCAGTACTTC
NA,TRBV2,few,TRBJ1-3,CASSEDRALGNTIYF,TGTGCCAGCAGTGAAGACAGGGCGCTCGGAAACACTATATATTTT
NA,TRBV19,many,TRBJ2-6,CASSIDAIGSGANVLTF,TGTGCCAGTAGTATAGATGCCATCGGGTCTGGGGCCAACGTCCTGACTTTC
NA,TRBV6-2/TRBV6-3,many,TRBJ2-7,CASSNREAYEQYF,TGTGCCAGCAGCAACAGGGAGGCCTACGAGCAGTACTTC
NA,TRBV18,many,TRBJ1-1,CASSPTQRNTEAFF,TGTGCCAGCTCACCGACACAGAGGAACACTGAAGCTTTCTTT